This TCR beta chain originates from a study of blood T cell repertoires in COVID-19. Study background: From the United States, Italy and Spain came samples of acute and convalescent COVID-19.

The CDR3 is 15 amino acids. Trimming took 0 bases from V and 7 from J, leaving 17 bases between them. CDR1 and CDR2 from the germline V gene are SGHRS and YFSETQ. Only in-frame clones appear in the TCRdb table, and some are missing; sequencing was by immunoSEQ multiplex PCR. The data contain some 300,000 clones, about 90% of them singletons. Source material: peripheral blood. This clonotype originated in a man aged 18 to 35 with active or convalescent COVID-19. The chain joins TRBV5-1 to TRBJ2-7; D may be TRBD2 (5 bases). In DNA, the CDR3 is TGCGCCAGCAGCTTGGTCTGGGCCCCTCCGGGGGAGCAGTACTTC. The encoded protein is CASSLVWAPPGEQYF. Combining the CDR3 with reference TRBV5-1 and TRBJ2-7 gives the whole variable domain KAGVTQTPRYLIKTRGQQVTLSCSPISGHRSVSWYQQTPGQGLQFLFEYFSETQRNKGNFPGRFSGRQFSNSRSEMNVSTLELGDSALYLCASSLVWAPPGEQYFGPGTRLTVT.